What follows is one TCR beta chain and its context. The germline V gene encodes CDR1 LGHNA and CDR2 YSLEER. The CDR3 is 14 residues long. Trimming cost V 0 bases and J 7 bases, with 7 bases left between them. How the authors handled the data: Reference gene primers were amplified, and this amplification served to estimate nucleated cell counts. Sequencing was performed with immunoSEQ multiplex PCR; in TCRdb, only in-frame clones are kept and a portion is missing. Clone size and V and J calls were adopted from that table, with D and trimming inferred from the DNA. The table includes about 100,000 clones, approximately 84% detected once. The record originates from a study of blood T cell repertoires in COVID-19. Study context: Acute-phase and convalescent COVID-19 samples originated in the United States, Italy and Spain. PBMCs, B-cell-depleted T cells, or T cells were the source of the cDNA or gDNA that made up the material.

The chain employs TRBV4-3 and TRBJ1-6, with D unresolved. The source is a human donor in a cohort sampled during active COVID-19. The sample comprised peripheral blood. The CDR3: CASSQDSQNSPLHF. In DNA, the CDR3 is TGCGCCAGCAGCCAAGATTCGCAGAATTCACCCCTCCACTTT.